This T cell receptor (beta chain) was captured in a study of T cell repertoires in cytomegalovirus infection. From the reads, TCRdb called clonotypes with MiXCR, one entry per CDR3 protein. This table holds some 400,000 distinct CDR3 sequences, 15% to 20% found once. With 2 bases removed from V and 10 bases from J, the gap between germline ends came to 10 bases. The CDR3 runs 13 residues. From germline, CDR1 is SGHRS and CDR2 YFSETQ. Points on this clonotype: What it binds is not known.

General study points: Cumulative frequency (of public TCR beta family members) identified carriers of CMV plus the relevant HLA.

The TCR comes from a human donor in good health (CMV status not recorded). Some clones in this sample may be carry-over from other donors' samples. Sequenced material: PBMCs. This chain uses TRBV5-1 with TRBJ1-6, with D perhaps TRBD1 (6 bases). CDR3 amino acids: CASSFWTVSPLHF. The DNA for the CDR3 is TGCGCCAGCAGCTTTTGGACAGTATCACCCCTCCACTTT.